This entry lists 5 T cell receptor beta chains sequenced from one sample in a study of blood T cell repertoires in COVID-19. Generated by immunoSEQ multiplex PCR, the TCRdb table keeps only in-frame clones and is missing some. The table includes approximately 500,000 clones, roughly 91% detected once. The sample consisted of peripheral blood. The receptors stem from a woman aged 45-65 years with COVID-19, enrolled during active disease.

Details on this clone: This sample includes further DNA sequences coding for the same CDR3. The gene calls are TRBV6-5 and TRBJ1-2; 9 bases are a match to TRBD1. This CDR3 is built from 14 residues. The germline V gene has CDR1 MNHEY and CDR2 SVGAGI. J was trimmed by 7 bases and V by 3 bases; bases with no gene match: 6. The CDR3 DNA sequence: TGTGCCAGCAGTTATTCGACAGGGGGACGTGGCTACACCTTC. It specifies CASSYSTGGRGYTF.

This clone was seen only once. This chain joins TRBV9 and TRBJ2-3; 8 positions match TRBD2. Germline CDR1 reads SGDLS; CDR2 reads YYNGEE. This CDR3 region has 18 residues. The V segment lost 5 bases and the J segment 0 bases; nucleotides outside the gene matches: 14. DNA of the CDR3: TGTGCCAGCAGTTCCCCACGACGGGGGGGCCCAAGCACAGATACGCAGTATTTT. Amino acids: CASSSPRRGGPSTDTQYF.

V usage is TRBV9 and J usage is TRBJ2-7; 7 nucleotides align to TRBD1. CDR1 and CDR2 from the germline V gene are SGDLS and YYNGEE. The V gene end was trimmed by 4 bases and the J gene end by 0 bases; junction bases not matched to a gene: 4. CDR3 length equals 14 residues. The CDR3 bases are TGTGCCAGCAGCATACAGGGGAGCTCCTACGAGCAGTACTTC. Its protein is CASSIQGSSYEQYF.

The chain is built from TRBV5-8 and TRBJ1-5, with TRBD1 matching over 7 bases. Per the germline V gene, CDR1 is SGHTS and CDR2 is YDEGEE. Germline trimming cut 5 bases from V and 3 bases from J; bases unmatched to any gene: 2. The CDR3 covers 13 residues. The CDR3 reads CASSRGPNQPQHF. In nucleotides, the CDR3 is TGTGCCAGCAGTAGGGGGCCCAATCAGCCCCAGCATTTT.

The chain has TRBV24-1 and TRBJ1-2; 7 bases agree with TRBD1. This CDR3 spans 15 amino acids. Looked up from germline, CDR1 is KGHDR and CDR2 is SFDVKD. Trimming removed 2 bases from V and 8 bases from J; junction bases left unmatched: 10. For the CDR3, the DNA is TGTGCCACCAGTGATTCGAGACAGGGCCGTGGAGGCTACACCTTC. Translated: CATSDSRQGRGGYTF.